These 15 T cell receptor beta chains came from one sample sequenced in a study of cytomegalovirus exposure and HLA in healthy donors. Assay: immunoSEQ multiplex PCR; the TCRdb copy retains only in-frame clones and omits some. The sample carries 65,000 to 95,000 clones, more than 85% recorded once. Material for sequencing was PBMCs. The receptors come from a woman in her 30s in good health and CMV-seronegative.

The CDR3 DNA is TGTGCTAGTGGTTTGGTACGGCTAAGCGGGAGGGGAGCCAATGAGCAGTTCTTC. This codes for CASGLVRLSGRGANEQFF. The chain links TRBV12-5 to TRBJ2-1; 10 bases match TRBD2. Per germline, CDR1 LGHNT and CDR2 FRNRAP. Unmatched junction bases numbered 11, after V lost 0 bases and J lost 6 bases. CDR3 length: 18 amino acids.

DNA for the CDR3: TGTGCCAGCAGCGTTAGCGGCTCCTACGAGCAGTACTTC. This sequence encodes CASSVSGSYEQYF. The V gene is TRBV7-8, the J gene TRBJ2-7, with a possible D match to TRBD2 (6 bases). This CDR3 is 13 amino acids long. CDR1 SGHVS and CDR2 FQNEAQ come from the germline V gene. Trimming took off 5 bases at V and 0 bases at J, with 8 bases between the two ends.

The rearrangement joins TRBV14 to TRBJ2-5; D unresolved. This CDR3 region has 16 residues. Trimming took 5 bases from V and 1 from J, leaving 17 bases between them. CDR1 and CDR2 (germline): SGHDN, FVKESK. DNA of the CDR3: TGTGCCAGCAGCAAGACCCCCGGCGGATTCCAAGAGACCCAGTACTTC. Protein sequence: CASSKTPGGFQETQYF. The variable domain in full, completed from reference TRBV14 and TRBJ2-5, reads EAGVTQFPSHSVIEKGQTVTLRCDPISGHDNLYWYRRVMGKEIKFLLHFVKESKQDESGMPNNRFLAERTGGTYSTLKVQPAELEDSGVYFCASSKTPGGFQETQYFGPGTRLLVL.

The chain joins TRBV19 to TRBJ1-1; 10 bases map to TRBD1. J lost 3 bases, V lost 5 bases, and 9 bases had no gene match. Germline V gives CDR1 LNHDA, CDR2 SQIVND (reference sequence). This CDR3 comprises 16 residues. The CDR3 protein is CASSGLTGGVDTEAFF. CDR3 nucleotides: TGTGCCAGTAGTGGTCTGACAGGGGGCGTCGACACTGAAGCTTTCTTT.

This clone was detected once. V and J are TRBV2 and TRBJ2-7; D perhaps matches TRBD1 (5 bases). Germline V gene sequence: CDR1 SNHLY, CDR2 FYNNEI. This CDR3 comprises 14 residues. Trimming left V 8 bases short and J 0 bases short, with 14 bases between. The CDR3 DNA reads TGTGCCAGCCGTTTTCGACAGCTCTCCTACGAGCAGTACTTC. It codes for CASRFRQLSYEQYF.

This clone was counted once. The J gene is TRBJ2-7, the V gene TRBV4-1; 12 bases line up with TRBD2. Per the germline V gene, CDR1 is MGHRA and CDR2 is YSYEKL. This CDR3 contains 18 residues. Unmatched junction bases numbered 10, after V lost 1 base and J lost 3 bases. CDR3: CASSQVTSGRTHHYEQYF. CDR3 DNA: TGCGCCAGCAGCCAAGTTACTAGCGGGAGGACCCACCACTACGAGCAGTACTTC.

This chain uses TRBV16 with TRBJ2-2, with 9 bases fitting TRBD2. The CDR3 covers 18 residues. CDR1 is KGHSY, CDR2 FQNENV, per germline. The junction had 8 bases not matched to a gene; V was cut back by 0 bases and J by 3 bases. This CDR3 reads CASSQSPSGIMDTGELFF. DNA of the CDR3: TGTGCCAGCAGCCAATCCCCTAGCGGGATTATGGACACCGGGGAGCTGTTTTTT. Combining the CDR3 with reference TRBV16 and TRBJ2-2 gives the whole variable domain GEEVAQTPKHLVRGEGQKAKLYCAPIKGHSYVFWYQQVLKNEFKFLISFQNENVFDETGMPKERFSAKCLPNSPCSLEIQATKLEDSAVYFCASSQSPSGIMDTGELFFGEGSRLTVL.

The chain carries TRBV5-1 and TRBJ1-1, with D possibly matching TRBD1 (6 bases). This CDR3 has 14 residues. The germline CDR1 and CDR2 sequences are SGHRS and YFSETQ. V was trimmed by 4 bases and J by 5 bases, leaving 15 bases between them. The CDR3 nucleotides read TGCGCCAGCAGCCTTGGACAGTCCGCGACTGAAGCTTTCTTT. As protein: CASSLGQSATEAFF.

This chain uses TRBV7-6 with TRBJ2-3; 12 bases are shared with TRBD2. V shed 5 bases, J shed 2 bases, and the junction held 5 bases outside the gene matches. The germline CDR1 and CDR2 sequences are SGHVS and FNYEAQ. This CDR3 comprises 16 residues. CDR3 sequence: CASSPRTSGNTDTQYF. CDR3 coding DNA: TGTGCCAGCAGCCCCCGGACTAGCGGGAACACAGATACGCAGTATTTT.

The chain couples TRBV6-4 to TRBJ1-5; D gene uncertain. Germline V CDR1 and CDR2: MRHNA, SNTAGT. This CDR3 has 13 amino acids. Trimming left V 4 bases short and J 0 bases short, with 4 bases between. CDR3 in amino acids: CASSVYSNQPQHF. In DNA form, the CDR3 reads TGTGCCAGCAGTGTGTATAGCAATCAGCCCCAGCATTTT.

This rearrangement joins TRBV5-1 to TRBJ2-3; 7 nucleotides align to TRBD2. CDR3 length equals 17 residues. Germline lookup yields CDR1 SGHRS and CDR2 YFSETQ. V trimming: 1 base; J trimming: 3 bases; junction bases outside the gene matches: 11. CDR3 in DNA: TGCGCCAGCAGCTTGCCCCTCGGGGAGGGCATTACAGATACGCAGTATTTT. Encoded protein: CASSLPLGEGITDTQYF.

The chain recombines TRBV6-5 with TRBJ1-2, with 10 bases matching TRBD1. With 5 bases clipped from V and 4 bases from J, the junction kept 7 bases outside the gene matches. The germline CDR1 and CDR2 sequences are MNHEY and SVGAGI. The CDR3 sequence is 15 residues long. CDR3 nucleotides: TGTGCCAGCAGTAGCGTAGGGACAGGGGTCTATGGCTACACCTTC. Its protein product is CASSSVGTGVYGYTF.

The gene calls are TRBV19 and TRBJ2-3; D gene uncertain. V was pared by 4 bases and J by 4 bases, with 15 bases between. Looked up from germline, CDR1 is LNHDA and CDR2 is SQIVND (reference sequence). The CDR3 loop spans 15 amino acids. CDR3 nucleotide sequence: TGTGCCAGTAGTAGTGGCAGTTACCTCTCAGATACGCAGTATTTT. Translated: CASSSGSYLSDTQYF.

This clone was counted between two and nine times. This chain uses TRBV6-5 with TRBJ1-5, with 7 bases aligning to TRBD1. The length of the CDR3 is 16 residues. The germline V gene has CDR1 MNHEY and CDR2 SVGAGI. V shed 4 bases, J shed 4 bases, and the junction held 10 bases outside the gene matches. CDR3 DNA: TGTGCCAGCAGTTCCAGACAGGGAATACGGAATCAGCCCCAGCATTTT. Translated, it gives CASSSRQGIRNQPQHF.

This clone was detected only a few times. This rearrangement joins TRBV7-9 to TRBJ2-7; 7 nucleotides match TRBD2. The trim removed 0 bases at V and 6 bases at J, leaving 8 bases unmatched. Germline CDR1 is SEHNR and CDR2 is FQNEAQ (reference sequence). This CDR3 is built from 15 residues. The CDR3 reads CASSLAPGGRGEQYF. The CDR3 bases are TGTGCCAGCAGCTTAGCCCCGGGGGGTCGGGGCGAGCAGTACTTC.